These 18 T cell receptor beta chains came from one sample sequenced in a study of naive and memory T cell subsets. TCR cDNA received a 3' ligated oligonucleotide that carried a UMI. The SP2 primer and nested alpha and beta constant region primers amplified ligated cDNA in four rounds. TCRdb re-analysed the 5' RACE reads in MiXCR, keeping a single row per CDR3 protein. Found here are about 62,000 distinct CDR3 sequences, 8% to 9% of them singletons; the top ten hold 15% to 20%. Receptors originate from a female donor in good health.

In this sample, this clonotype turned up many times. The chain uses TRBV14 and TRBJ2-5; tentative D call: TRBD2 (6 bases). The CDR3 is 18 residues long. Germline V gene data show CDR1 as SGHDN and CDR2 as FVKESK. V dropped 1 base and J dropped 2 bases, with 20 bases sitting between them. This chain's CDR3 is CASSQGPPRLALQETQYF. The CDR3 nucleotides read TGTGCCAGCAGCCAAGGCCCTCCGCGTCTAGCGCTGCAAGAGACCCAGTACTTC.

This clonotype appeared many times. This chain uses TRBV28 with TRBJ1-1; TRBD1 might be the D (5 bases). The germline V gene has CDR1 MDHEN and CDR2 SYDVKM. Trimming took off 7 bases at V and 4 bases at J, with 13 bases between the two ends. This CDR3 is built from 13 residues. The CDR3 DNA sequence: TGTGCCAGCACACGGGGGGTCCCCACTGAAGCTTTCTTT. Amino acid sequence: CASTRGVPTEAFF.

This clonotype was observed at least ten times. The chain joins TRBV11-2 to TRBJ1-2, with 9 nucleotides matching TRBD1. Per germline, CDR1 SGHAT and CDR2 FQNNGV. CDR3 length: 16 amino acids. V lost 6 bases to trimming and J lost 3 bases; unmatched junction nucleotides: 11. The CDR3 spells CASRRTGGETHYGYTF. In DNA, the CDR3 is TGTGCCAGCAGGCGCACAGGGGGCGAGACTCACTATGGCTACACCTTC.

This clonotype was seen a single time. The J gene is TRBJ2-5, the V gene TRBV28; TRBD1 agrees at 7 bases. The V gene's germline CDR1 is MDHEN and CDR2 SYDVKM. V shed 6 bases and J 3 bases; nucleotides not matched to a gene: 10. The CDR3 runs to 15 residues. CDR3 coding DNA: TGTGCCAGCAGCCCACCCTGGACAGGAGAAGAGACCCAGTACTTC. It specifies CASSPPWTGEETQYF.

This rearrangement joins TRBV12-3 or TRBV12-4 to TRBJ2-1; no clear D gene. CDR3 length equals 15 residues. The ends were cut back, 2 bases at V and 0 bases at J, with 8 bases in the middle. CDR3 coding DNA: TGTGCCAGCAGTTTAAGGCGTAGCTCCTACAATGAGCAGTTCTTC. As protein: CASSLRRSSYNEQFF.

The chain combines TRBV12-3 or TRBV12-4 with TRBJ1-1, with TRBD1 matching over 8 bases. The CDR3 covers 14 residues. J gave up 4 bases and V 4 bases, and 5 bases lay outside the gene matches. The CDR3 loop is CASSSQGASTEAFF. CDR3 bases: TGTGCCAGCAGTTCCCAGGGGGCGAGCACTGAAGCTTTCTTT.

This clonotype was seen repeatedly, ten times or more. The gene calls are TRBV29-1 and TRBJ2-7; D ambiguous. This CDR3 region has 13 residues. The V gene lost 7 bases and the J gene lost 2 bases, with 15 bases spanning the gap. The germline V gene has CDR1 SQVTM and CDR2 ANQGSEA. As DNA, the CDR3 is TGCAGCGCCGTGTGGCGACTTACCTACGAGCAGTACTTC. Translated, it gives CSAVWRLTYEQYF.

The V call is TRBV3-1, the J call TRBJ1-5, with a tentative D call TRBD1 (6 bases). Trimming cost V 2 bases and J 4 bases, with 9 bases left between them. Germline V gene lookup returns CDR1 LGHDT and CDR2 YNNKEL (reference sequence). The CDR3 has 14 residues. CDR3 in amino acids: CASSQSGVNQPQHF. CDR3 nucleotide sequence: TGTGCCAGCAGCCAATCAGGGGTGAATCAGCCCCAGCATTTT.

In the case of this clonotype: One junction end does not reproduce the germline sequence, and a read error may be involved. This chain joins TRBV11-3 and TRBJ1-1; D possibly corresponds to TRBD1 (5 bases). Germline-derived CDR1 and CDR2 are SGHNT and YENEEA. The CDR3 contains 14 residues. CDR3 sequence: CTSSFAGTNTEAFF. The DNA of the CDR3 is TGTACCAGCAGCTTCGCAGGGACGAACACTGAAGCTTTCTTT.

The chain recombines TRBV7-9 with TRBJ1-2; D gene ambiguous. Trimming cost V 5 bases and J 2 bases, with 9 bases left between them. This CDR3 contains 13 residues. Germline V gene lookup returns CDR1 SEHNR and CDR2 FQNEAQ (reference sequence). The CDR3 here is CASSRIQNYGYTF. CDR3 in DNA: TGTGCCAGCAGCCGAATTCAGAACTATGGCTACACCTTC.

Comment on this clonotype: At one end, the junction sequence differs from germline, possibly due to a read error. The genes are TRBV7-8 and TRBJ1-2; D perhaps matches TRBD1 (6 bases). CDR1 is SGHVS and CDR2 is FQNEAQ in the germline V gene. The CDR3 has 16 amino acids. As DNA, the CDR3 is TGTGCCTGCAGCTTAGGGGACACTCGTTCACCCTATGGCTACACCTTC. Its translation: CACSLGDTRSPYGYTF.

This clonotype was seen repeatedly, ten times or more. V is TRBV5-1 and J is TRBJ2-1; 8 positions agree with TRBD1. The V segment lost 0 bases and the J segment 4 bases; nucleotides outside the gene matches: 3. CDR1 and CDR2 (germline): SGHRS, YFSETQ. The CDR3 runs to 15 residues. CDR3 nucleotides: TGCGCCAGCAGCTTGGAGGGACAGGCATACAATGAGCAGTTCTTC. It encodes CASSLEGQAYNEQFF. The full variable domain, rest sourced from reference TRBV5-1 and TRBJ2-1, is KAGVTQTPRYLIKTRGQQVTLSCSPISGHRSVSWYQQTPGQGLQFLFEYFSETQRNKGNFPGRFSGRQFSNSRSEMNVSTLELGDSALYLCASSLEGQAYNEQFFGPGTRLTVL.

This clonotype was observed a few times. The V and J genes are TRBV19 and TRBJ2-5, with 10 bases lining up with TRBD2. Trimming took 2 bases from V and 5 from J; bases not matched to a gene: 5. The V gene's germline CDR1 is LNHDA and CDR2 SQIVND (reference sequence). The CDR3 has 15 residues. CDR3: CASSILAGAGETQYF. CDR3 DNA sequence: TGTGCCAGTAGTATACTAGCGGGGGCCGGGGAGACCCAGTACTTC.

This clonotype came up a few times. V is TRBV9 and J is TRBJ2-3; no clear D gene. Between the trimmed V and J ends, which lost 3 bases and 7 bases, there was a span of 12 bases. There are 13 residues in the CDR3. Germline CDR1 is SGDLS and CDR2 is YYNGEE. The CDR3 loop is CASSGSPKYTQYF. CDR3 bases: TGTGCCAGCAGCGGATCTCCGAAGTATACGCAGTATTTT.

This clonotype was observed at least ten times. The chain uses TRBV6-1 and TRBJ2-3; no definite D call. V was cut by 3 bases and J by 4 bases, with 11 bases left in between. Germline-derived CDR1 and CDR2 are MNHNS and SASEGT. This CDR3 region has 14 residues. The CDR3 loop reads CASSDNTLSDTQYF. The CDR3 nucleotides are TGTGCCAGCAGTGATAACACCCTTTCAGATACGCAGTATTTT.

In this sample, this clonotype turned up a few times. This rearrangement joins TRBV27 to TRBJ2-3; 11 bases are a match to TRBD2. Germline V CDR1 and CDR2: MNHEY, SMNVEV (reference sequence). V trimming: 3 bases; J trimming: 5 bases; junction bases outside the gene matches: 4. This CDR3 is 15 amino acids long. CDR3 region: CASSFVAGGVDTQYF. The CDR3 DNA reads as TGTGCCAGCAGTTTTGTAGCGGGAGGGGTAGATACGCAGTATTTT.

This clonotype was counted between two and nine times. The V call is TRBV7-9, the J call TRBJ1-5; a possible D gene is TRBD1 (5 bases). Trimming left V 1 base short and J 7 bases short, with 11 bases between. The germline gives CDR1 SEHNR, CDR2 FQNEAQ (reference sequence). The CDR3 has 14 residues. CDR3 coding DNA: TGTGCCAGCAGCTTAGGGGCAGGGAGCCAGCCCCAGCATTTT. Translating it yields CASSLGAGSQPQHF.

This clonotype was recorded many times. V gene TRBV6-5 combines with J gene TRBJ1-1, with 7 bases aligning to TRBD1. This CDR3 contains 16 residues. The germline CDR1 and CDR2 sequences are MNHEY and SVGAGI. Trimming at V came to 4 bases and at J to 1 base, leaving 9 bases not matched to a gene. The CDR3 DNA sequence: TGTGCCAGCAGTTCCCCGACAGGGTGGAAGAACACTGAAGCTTTCTTT. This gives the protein CASSSPTGWKNTEAFF.